The 30 T cell receptor beta chains given below trace back to one sample, sequenced in a study of blood T cells in healthy people across ages. With a J-beta primer mix and a sample-barcoded 5' primer, a second PCR ran 7 to 11 cycles. From the 5' RACE reads, TCRdb called clonotypes with MiXCR, one entry per CDR3 protein. The sample gives over 550,000 distinct CDR3 sequences, approximately 30% of which show up once; around 16% is in the top ten. The sequenced sample was blood. The receptors shown here come from an elderly woman in good health.

The chain's CDR3 is CASSILPGLAGKGEETQFF. The CDR3 nucleotides are TGTGCCAGCAGCATATTACCGGGACTAGCGGGGAAGGGTGAAGAGACCCAGTTCTTC. This chain links TRBV9 with TRBJ2-5; TRBD2 matches 13 bases. Matching the DNA end better, TRBJ2-1 makes the J call doubtful. Germline lookup yields CDR1 SGDLS and CDR2 YYNGEE. CDR3 length: 19 amino acids.

This clonotype was recorded many times. This sequence may be a read error, since a much larger clone differs from it by one base. V and J are TRBV20-1 and TRBJ2-5; D is perhaps TRBD2 (5 bases). The CDR3 sequence is 11 residues long. Per germline, CDR1 DFQATT and CDR2 SNEGSKA (reference sequence). Here the CDR3 reads CRARGLETQYF. The CDR3 DNA follows: TGCAGGGCTAGAGGGCTGGAGACCCAGTACTTC.

The V gene is TRBV11-2, the J gene TRBJ2-1; D possibly matches TRBD1 or TRBD2 (5 bases each). The V gene lost 2 bases and the J gene lost 7 bases, with 15 bases spanning the gap. CDR3 length: 15 amino acids. Germline loops: CDR1 SGHAT, CDR2 FQNNGV. CDR3: CASSLLGRGENEQFF. The CDR3 DNA sequence: TGTGCCAGCAGCTTACTGGGTCGGGGCGAGAATGAGCAGTTCTTC.

This clonotype was found many times. As DNA, the CDR3 is TGTGCCAGCAGCCAATCCGGGGAGGAGGGCTACACCTTC. Translated: CASSQSGEEGYTF. The chain links TRBV3-1 to TRBJ1-2; D is unclear. Per germline, CDR1 LGHDT and CDR2 YNNKEL (reference sequence). V gave up 2 bases and J gave up 8 bases, with 12 bases separating them. This CDR3 spans 13 amino acids.

With regard to this clonotype: A much larger clone lies a single base off, so this may be a read error. The V call is TRBV20-1, the J call TRBJ2-4; D possibly corresponds to TRBD1 (7 bases). The J call may not be correct, given that the DNA end is closer to TRBJ2-7. Germline CDR1 DFQATT, CDR2 SNEGSKA (reference sequence). The CDR3 runs 13 residues. The CDR3 region is CSARRDRGNEQYF. In DNA, the CDR3 is TGCAGTGCCAGGCGGGACAGAGGAAACGAGCAGTACTTC.

A few counts support this clonotype. One junction end disagrees with the germline gene, perhaps due to a read error. The chain has TRBV6-2 or TRBV6-3 and TRBJ2-3, with unresolved D. CDR1 and CDR2 from the germline V gene are MNHEY and SVGEGT. This CDR3 has 12 amino acids. CDR3 sequence (DNA): TGTACCAGCTCTCCGACGGCGTTTACGCAGTATTTT. Its translation: CTSSPTAFTQYF.

The rearrangement uses TRBV11-2 and TRBJ1-6; 7 bases align to TRBD1. Germline-derived CDR1 and CDR2 are SGHAT and FQNNGV. The CDR3 spans 14 residues. V trimming: 11 bases; J trimming: 9 bases; junction bases outside the gene matches: 13. This CDR3 is CAGTGDLHGSPLHF. CDR3 in DNA: TGTGCCGGCACAGGGGATCTCCACGGTTCACCCCTCCACTTT.

A note on this clonotype: Compared with germline, one end of the junction differs, possibly owing to a read error. V and J are TRBV10-3 and TRBJ2-6, with TRBD2 matching 7 bases. This CDR3 comprises 17 residues. In germline, CDR1 is ENHRY, CDR2 SYGVKD. CDR3 in DNA: TGTGTCATCAGTGATTGGGGGGGAACCACTGGGGCCAACGTCCTGACTTTC. Encoded protein: CVISDWGGTTGANVLTF.

This clonotype was counted many times. The chain uses TRBV25-1 and TRBJ1-2; unclear D gene. Trimming shortened V by 7 bases and J by 2 bases, and 8 bases separated the two germline ends. The CDR3 length is 12 residues. From germline, CDR1 is MGHDK and CDR2 SYGVNS. The CDR3, as DNA: TGTGCCAGCACTATGGGGAACTATGGCTACACCTTC. This encodes CASTMGNYGYTF.

This clonotype appeared a few times. V gene TRBV6-1 combines with J gene TRBJ1-3; 8 bases are a match to TRBD1. Per the germline V gene, CDR1 is MNHNS and CDR2 is SASEGT. The CDR3 has 16 residues. With V trimmed by 4 bases and J by 0 bases, 5 bases remained unmatched. The CDR3 sequence: CASSVQGGSSGNTIYF. CDR3 nucleotide sequence: TGTGCCAGCAGTGTACAGGGGGGGAGCTCTGGAAACACCATATATTTT.

The chain couples TRBV27 to TRBJ2-7, with TRBD1 identical over 9 bases. Germline V lookup: CDR1 MNHEY, CDR2 SMNVEV (reference sequence). Germline trimming cut 3 bases from V and 6 bases from J; bases unmatched to any gene: 6. This CDR3 is built from 14 residues. The CDR3 sequence: CASSLFTGGGEQYF. Here the CDR3 DNA reads TGTGCCAGCAGTTTGTTCACAGGGGGCGGCGAGCAGTACTTC.

A remark on this clonotype: Given a much more abundant clone one base away, this may be a read error. The rearrangement uses TRBV18 and TRBJ2-7; the D gene is possibly TRBD1 (5 bases). Germline values: CDR1 KGHSH, CDR2 LQKENI. The CDR3 length is 16 residues. V was shortened by 3 bases and J by 5 bases, with 20 bases between the two germline ends. CDR3 residues: CASSPLQGALSNEQYF. The CDR3 DNA reads as TGTGCCAGCTCACCCCTTCAAGGGGCGCTTAGCAACGAGCAGTACTTC.

Many counts were recorded for this clonotype. The V gene is TRBV30, the J gene TRBJ2-1; D remains unclear. CDR1 and CDR2 (germline): GTSNPN, SVGIG (reference sequence). This CDR3 has 13 residues. V shed 0 bases and J shed 8 bases, with 11 bases lying between them. DNA of the CDR3: TGTGCCTGGAGTGTACGAATGGGCTATGAGCAGTTCTTC. Translation: CAWSVRMGYEQFF.

This clonotype turned up a few times. V is TRBV30 and J is TRBJ2-3; D perhaps matches TRBD2 (5 bases). The V and J ends lost 4 bases and 4 bases respectively, with 12 bases between them. The germline gives CDR1 GTSNPN, CDR2 SVGIG (reference sequence). CDR3 size: 13 residues. CDR3 protein: CAWNRGIADTQYF. Written as DNA, the CDR3 is TGTGCCTGGAACCGGGGTATTGCAGATACGCAGTATTTT.

V gene TRBV16 combines with J gene TRBJ2-7; TRBD1 might be the D (5 bases). This CDR3 spans 15 amino acids. V was clipped by 3 bases and J by 0 bases, with 12 bases between them. Germline V lookup: CDR1 KGHSY, CDR2 FQNENV. The CDR3 loop reads CASSQPDRLSYEQYF. CDR3 sequence (DNA): TGTGCCAGCAGCCAGCCCGACAGACTCTCCTACGAGCAGTACTTC.

This chain joins TRBV6-1 and TRBJ2-1; the D gene is possibly TRBD2 (6 bases). The CDR3 consists of 15 residues. The V gene's germline CDR1 is MNHNS and CDR2 SASEGT. V lost 8 bases to trimming and J lost 0 bases, with 14 bases between them. In nucleotides, the CDR3 is TGTGCCAGCGGCTACACGGGACTCTCCTACAATGAGCAGTTCTTC. Its protein product is CASGYTGLSYNEQFF.

The CDR3 is CASSRTTATGELFF. The CDR3 nucleotides read TGCGCCAGCAGCCGAACGACGGCTACCGGGGAGCTGTTTTTT. The V and J genes are TRBV5-1 and TRBJ2-2; D is uncertain. The CDR3 spans 14 residues. V gave up 4 bases and J gave up 5 bases, with 12 bases separating them. In germline, CDR1 is SGHRS, CDR2 YFSETQ.

The chain carries TRBV7-6 and TRBJ2-2; D unclear. The V gene's germline CDR1 is SGHVS and CDR2 FNYEAQ. The CDR3 loop spans 12 amino acids. Deletions cut 0 bases from V and 6 bases from J, with 2 bases between. The CDR3 DNA reads as TGTGCCAGCAGCTTAGCGGCCGGGGAGCTGTTTTTT. Translated: CASSLAAGELFF.

On this clonotype itself: This may be a read error: a much more frequent sequence differs by one nucleotide. The genes are TRBV5-1 and TRBJ1-2; D ambiguous. CDR1 and CDR2 (germline): SGHRS, YFSETQ. This CDR3 spans 13 amino acids. CDR3 sequence reads: CASSLGHNYGNTF. The CDR3, as DNA: TGCGCCAGCAGCTTGGGCCATAACTATGGCAACACCTTC.

This clonotype was counted ten times or more. The chain combines TRBV6-1 with TRBJ1-1, with a possible D match to TRBD1 (5 bases). The germline V and J ends were trimmed by 3 bases and 0 bases, with 5 bases remaining between them. CDR1 and CDR2 from the germline V gene are MNHNS and SASEGT. The CDR3 is 13 residues long. CDR3 DNA: TGTGCCAGCAGTGAGACAGTGAACACTGAAGCTTTCTTT. Its translation: CASSETVNTEAFF.

This clonotype was recorded many times. The chain joins TRBV5-1 to TRBJ2-3; D unclear. Germline CDR1 is SGHRS and CDR2 is YFSETQ. V lost 1 base to trimming and J lost 4 bases, with 7 bases between them. The CDR3 is 13 amino acids. For the CDR3, the DNA is TGCGCCAGCAGCTTGTCCCCTTCAGATACGCAGTATTTT. Encoded protein: CASSLSPSDTQYF.

The chain joins TRBV12-3 or TRBV12-4 to TRBJ2-2; D is unclear. CDR3 length: 14 residues. With 6 bases removed from V and 2 bases from J, the gap between germline ends came to 10 bases. CDR3 DNA sequence: TGTGCCAGCAGGTGGGGAAGAAACACCGGGGAGCTGTTTTTT. This translates into CASRWGRNTGELFF.

J is TRBJ2-1 and V is TRBV10-3; D might be TRBD1 (5 bases). The CDR3 has 13 residues. Trimming left V 6 bases short and J 5 bases short, with 11 bases between. CDR1 is ENHRY, CDR2 SYGVKD, per germline. The CDR3 DNA reads as TGTGCCATCAGCAAAGACAGAAACAATGAGCAGTTCTTC. Its protein is CAISKDRNNEQFF.

At least ten counts were recorded for this clonotype. The chain carries TRBV5-1 and TRBJ2-1, with D perhaps matching TRBD1 or TRBD2 (5 bases each). The germline V gene encodes CDR1 SGHRS and CDR2 YFSETQ. The CDR3 is 14 amino acids. The V end lost 4 bases, the J end lost 9 bases, and 17 bases lay between the germline ends. The CDR3 bases are TGCGCCAGCAGCCCACGGGACCTGAGGGGTGAGCAGTTCTTC. Amino acids: CASSPRDLRGEQFF.

This clonotype was counted a few times. The rearrangement joins TRBV21-1 to TRBJ2-4; TRBD1 was called by the table and not checked on the DNA. TRBV21-1 is annotated as a pseudogene. The CDR3 runs to 16 residues. The CDR3, as DNA: TGTGCCAGCAGCAAAGACGAACAGGGCCCCAAAAACATTCAGTACTTC. Translating gives CASSKDEQGPKNIQYF.

The chain has TRBV5-1 and TRBJ2-1, with 9 nucleotides matching TRBD2. Trimming took 2 bases from V and 7 from J; bases not matched to a gene: 13. This CDR3 has 17 residues. CDR1 SGHRS and CDR2 YFSETQ come from the germline V gene. The CDR3 reads CASSFFGRGGLGNEQFF. Written as DNA, the CDR3 is TGCGCCAGCAGCTTCTTTGGGCGGGGGGGCCTAGGGAATGAGCAGTTCTTC. The variable domain in full, completed from reference TRBV5-1 and TRBJ2-1, reads KAGVTQTPRYLIKTRGQQVTLSCSPISGHRSVSWYQQTPGQGLQFLFEYFSETQRNKGNFPGRFSGRQFSNSRSEMNVSTLELGDSALYLCASSFFGRGGLGNEQFFGPGTRLTVL.

The table lists this clonotype with many counts. This sequence joins TRBV11-1 and TRBJ2-3; 7 bases align to TRBD2. CDR1 SGHAT and CDR2 FQDESV come from the germline V gene (reference sequence). CDR3 length equals 15 residues. Unmatched junction bases numbered 7, after V lost 5 bases and J lost 2 bases. The DNA of the CDR3 is TGTGCCAGCAGCCTCTTGGGAGGGGACACAGATACGCAGTATTTT. Protein: CASSLLGGDTDTQYF.

In its sample, this clonotype was seen many times. The CDR3 loop reads CASSEQSGTPTDTQYF. CDR3 nucleotides: TGTGCCAGCAGTGAACAATCTGGGACTCCCACAGATACGCAGTATTTT. The J gene is TRBJ2-3, the V gene TRBV2, with a tentative D call TRBD2 (6 bases). Between the trimmed V and J ends, which lost 2 bases and 2 bases, there was a span of 14 bases. Germline assignment: CDR1 SNHLY and CDR2 FYNNEI. The CDR3 contains 16 residues.

This clonotype was detected many times. Here the CDR3 DNA reads TGTGCCAGCAGACGGGGACAGGGGGGCTATGGCTACACCTTC. Its translation is CASRRGQGGYGYTF. The chain employs TRBV12-3 or TRBV12-4 and TRBJ1-2; 11 bases align to TRBD1. V lost 6 bases and J lost 4; bases outside the gene matches: 4. This CDR3 has 14 amino acids.

This clonotype was found a few times. The chain uses TRBV2 and TRBJ1-2; TRBD1 is a possible D gene (6 bases). V lost 3 bases and J 4 bases, leaving 12 bases between the germline ends. The CDR3 consists of 14 residues. Germline V CDR1 and CDR2: SNHLY, FYNNEI. DNA for the CDR3: TGTGCCAGCAGTGAGGTCAGGGGCAGCTATGGCTACACCTTC. It encodes CASSEVRGSYGYTF.